A selection of T cell receptor beta chains follows, all from one sample in a study of identical twins. TCRdb reprocessed the 5' RACE reads with MiXCR, giving one entry per CDR3 protein. The sample has around 690,000 distinct CDR3 sequences; roughly 20% are singletons. A further study also used this sample, focusing on T cells expressing NK-cell markers.

Input material: PBMCs. The receptor set was obtained from a woman between 18 and 29 years old in good health. Each CDR3 is given with its conserved first and last residue. D genes are given only for firm matches. Clone size is not always given. Where it is, it says once, few, many or a class for expanded clones.

V	D	size	length	J	CDR3	DNA
TRBV27	-	-	15	TRBJ1-2	CASSLSTTANYGYTF	TGTGCCAGCAGTTTATCGACGACCGCTAACTATGGCTACACCTTC
TRBV9	TRBD2	-	15	TRBJ2-1	CASSAGGGDGNEQFF	TGTGCCAGCAGCGCCGGGGGGGGGGACGGCAATGAGCAGTTCTTC
TRBV5-5	-	few	16	TRBJ2-2	CASSLGGERNTGELFF	TGTGCCAGCAGCTTGGGAGGCGAACGCAACACCGGGGAGCTGTTTTTT
TRBV15	-	few	13	TRBJ1-1	CATSEGLNTEAFF	TGTGCCACCAGCGAGGGGTTGAACACTGAAGCTTTCTTT
TRBV20-1	-	few	13	TRBJ1-5	CSARRNSNQPQHF	TGCAGTGCTAGAAGAAATAGCAATCAGCCCCAGCATTTT
TRBV20-1	TRBD2	-	13	TRBJ2-3	CSAGPPSGDTQYF	TGCAGTGCCGGGCCTCCTAGCGGGGATACGCAGTATTTT
TRBV6-1	TRBD1	-	14	TRBJ1-1	CASEGTGPNTEAFF	TGTGCCAGCGAAGGGACAGGACCAAACACTGAAGCTTTCTTT
TRBV12-3/TRBV12-4	-	many	12	TRBJ2-7	CASSLGTHEQYF	TGTGCCAGCAGTTTAGGTACCCACGAGCAGTACTTC
TRBV20-1	-	few	10	TRBJ2-7	CSALGGEQYF	TGCAGTGCCCTGGGAGGCGAGCAGTACTTC
TRBV20-1	-	few	12	TRBJ1-5	CSAREADQPQHF	TGCAGTGCTAGAGAGGCAGATCAGCCCCAGCATTTT
TRBV12-5	-	few	15	TRBJ2-6	CASGPRDSGANVLTF	TGTGCTAGTGGTCCACGGGACTCTGGGGCCAACGTCCTGACTTTC
TRBV29-1	TRBD1	-	15	TRBJ1-2	CSVEEPGQGRYGYTF	TGCAGCGTTGAAGAACCGGGACAGGGCCGATATGGCTACACCTTC
TRBV29-1	TRBD2	-	16	TRBJ2-5	CSVEDGRAGGPVAQYF	TGCAGCGTTGAAGACGGACGAGCGGGGGGGCCCGTGGCCCAGTACTTC
TRBV12-5	TRBD2	-	15	TRBJ2-1	CASGLGAGVYNEQFF	TGTGCTAGTGGTTTAGGAGCGGGAGTGTACAATGAGCAGTTCTTC
TRBV30	TRBD2	-	14	TRBJ2-1	CAWSVKREGSEQFF	TGTGCCTGGAGTGTAAAGCGGGAGGGCTCTGAGCAGTTCTTC
TRBV6-4	-	many	14	TRBJ1-6	CASSGTYRNSPLHF	TGTGCCAGCAGTGGGACCTACAGAAATTCACCCCTCCACTTT
TRBV29-1	TRBD1	-	16	TRBJ2-5	CSVEERRDRGPETQYF	TGCAGCGTTGAAGAGAGAAGGGACAGGGGGCCTGAGACCCAGTACTTC
TRBV5-1	-	-	15	TRBJ2-7	CASSLLQGGSYEQYF	TGCGCCAGCAGCTTATTACAGGGGGGGTCCTACGAGCAGTACTTC
TRBV6-5	-	many	12	TRBJ2-5	CASSPNSGTQYF	TGTGCCAGCAGTCCCAATAGCGGGACCCAGTACTTC
TRBV7-2	-	-	16	TRBJ1-2	CASSEMAVYGRYGYTF	TGTGCCAGCAGCGAGATGGCCGTCTATGGACGATATGGCTACACCTTC
TRBV6-2/TRBV6-3	-	-	13	TRBJ2-2	CASSSLETGELFF	TGTGCCAGCAGCTCACTGGAGACCGGGGAGCTGTTTTTT
TRBV7-9	-	-	13	TRBJ2-7	CASTAAEGFKQYF	TGTGCCAGCACCGCCGCGGAGGGCTTTAAGCAGTACTTC
TRBV10-2	TRBD1	-	11	TRBJ2-7	CASGTGGEQYF	TGCGCCAGCGGGACAGGGGGCGAGCAGTACTTC
TRBV12-3/TRBV12-4	-	-	13	TRBJ2-4	CASSRWAKNIQYF	TGTGCCAGCAGTCGGTGGGCCAAAAACATTCAGTACTTC
TRBV5-1	-	-	12	TRBJ2-7	CASTGAAYEQYF	TGCGCCAGCACCGGGGCCGCCTACGAGCAGTACTTC
TRBV9	TRBD2	once	17	TRBJ2-2	CASSPLAGGWNTGELFF	TGTGCCAGCAGCCCTCTAGCGGGGGGGTGGAACACCGGGGAGCTGTTTTTT
TRBV29-1	TRBD1	-	15	TRBJ2-3	CSVRRVGQGTDTQYF	TGCAGCGTTCGCCGCGTGGGACAGGGTACAGATACGCAGTATTTT
TRBV6-1	-	few	13	TRBJ2-7	CASRGAGTYEQYF	TGTGCCAGCCGGGGGGCAGGGACCTACGAGCAGTACTTC
TRBV12-3/TRBV12-4	-	few	13	TRBJ1-1	CASSLFRGAEAFF	TGTGCCAGCAGTCTATTTCGGGGGGCTGAAGCTTTCTTT
TRBV20-1	-	-	11	TRBJ2-7	CSASPSVEQYF	TGCAGTGCTAGCCCCTCGGTGGAGCAGTACTTC
TRBV28	-	few	13	TRBJ1-5	CASSWYTNQPQHF	TGTGCCAGCAGTTGGTACACCAATCAGCCCCAGCATTTT
TRBV5-1	-	-	15	TRBJ1-1	CASSLVEGRNTEAFF	TGCGCCAGCAGCTTGGTAGAGGGTCGGAACACTGAAGCTTTCTTT